The 2 T cell receptor beta chains presented below share a single source sample, sequenced in a study of T cells in localized non-small cell lung cancer. Some clones are missing from TCRdb's copy, which holds only in-frame ones; the method was immunoSEQ multiplex PCR. The sample shows over a thousand clones, roughly 21% of them seen only once. The material sequenced was normal lung tissue next to the tumor, taken before any cancer treatment. The source of these receptors is a male donor aged 60 or over with stage I lung adenocarcinoma.

The table lists this clone with a few counts. V is TRBV11-3 and J is TRBJ2-5; D unresolved. The CDR3 runs to 14 residues. Germline CDR1 reads SGHNT; CDR2 reads YENEEA. V was pared by 3 bases and J by 0 bases, with 8 bases between. CDR3 sequence (DNA): TGTGCCAGCAGCTTTTCGACCAACCAAGAGACCCAGTACTTC. This sequence encodes CASSFSTNQETQYF.

This clone is large (0.1 to 1%). The rearrangement links TRBV6-8 to TRBJ1-1, with TRBD1 matching over 9 bases. The CDR3 runs to 16 residues. Germline V lookup: CDR1 MNHGY, CDR2 SAAAGT. J gave up 1 base and V 7 bases, and 10 bases lay outside the gene matches. The CDR3 sequence is CASTETLGQGNTEAFF. In nucleotides, the CDR3 is TGTGCCAGCACTGAAACCCTGGGACAGGGGAACACTGAAGCTTTCTTT.